The clone carrying this T cell receptor beta chain was detected ten times or more. This CDR3 has 13 residues. Germline-derived CDR1 and CDR2 are SGDLS and YYNGEE. The V gene lost 0 bases and the J gene lost 0 bases, with 4 bases spanning the gap. TCRdb fed the RT-PCR reads into MiXCR, producing one record per CDR3 protein. The sample lists 650,000 to 800,000 distinct CDR3 sequences; approximately 15% were seen once. The TCR sequence derives from a female donor in good health, serving as a healthy control. J is TRBJ2-7 and V is TRBV9, with D uncertain. Sequencing used memory CD4+ T cells from blood. CDR3 sequence: CASSVGLSYEQYF. Here the CDR3 DNA reads TGTGCCAGCAGCGTAGGGCTCTCCTACGAGCAGTACTTC.